This T cell receptor beta chain was obtained from a study of T-cell memory formation after mild COVID-19. TCRdb redid the calling of the 5' RACE reads with MiXCR, one entry per CDR3 protein. This repertoire shows 250,000 to 350,000 distinct CDR3 sequences, around 15% found once; its top ten account for roughly 20%. V lost 0 bases and J 5 bases, leaving 16 bases between the germline ends. This CDR3 has 16 residues. CDR1 MGHRA and CDR2 YSYEKL come from the germline V gene. This chain joins TRBV4-1 and TRBJ2-5; either TRBD1 or TRBD2 may fit D (5 bases each). This TCR came from a man aged 18 to 30 who had mild COVID-19 (a few samples of this study predate the infection). Cell type and time point are not known. Material for sequencing was PBMCs or a T cell subset sorted from them (not recorded which). In DNA, the CDR3 is TGCGCCAGCAGCCAAGATCTGAGGGGTTTGGTGGAGACCCAGTACTTC. Protein product: CASSQDLRGLVETQYF.